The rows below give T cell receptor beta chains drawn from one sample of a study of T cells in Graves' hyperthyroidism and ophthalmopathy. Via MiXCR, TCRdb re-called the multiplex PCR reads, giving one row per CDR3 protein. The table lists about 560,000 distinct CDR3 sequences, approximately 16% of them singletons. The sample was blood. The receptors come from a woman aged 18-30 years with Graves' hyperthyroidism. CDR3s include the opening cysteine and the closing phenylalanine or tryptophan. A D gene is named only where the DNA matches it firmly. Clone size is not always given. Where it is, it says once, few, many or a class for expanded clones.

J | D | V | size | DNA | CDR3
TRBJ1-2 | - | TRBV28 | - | TGTGCCAGCAGTTATCAGCAGGGATGGGGCTATGGCTACACCTTC | CASSYQQGWGYGYTF
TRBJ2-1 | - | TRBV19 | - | TGTGCCAGTACCCGACTCAGTTCCTCCTACAATGAGCAGTTCTTC | CASTRLSSSYNEQFF
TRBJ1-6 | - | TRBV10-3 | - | TGTGCCATCAGGCCGACAGTGAATAATTCACCCCTCCACTTT | CAIRPTVNNSPLHF
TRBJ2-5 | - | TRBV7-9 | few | TGTGCCAGCCAAGAAGAGACCCAGTACTTC | CASQEETQYF
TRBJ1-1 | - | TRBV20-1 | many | TGCAGTGCTAGAGATGGGGGGGGGGCGTGGGGCACTGAAGCTTTCTTT | CSARDGGGAWGTEAFF
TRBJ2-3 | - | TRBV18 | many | TGTGCCAGCTCACCAGAAGGGGATACGCAGTATTTT | CASSPEGDTQYF
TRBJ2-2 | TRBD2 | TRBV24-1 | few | TGTGCCACCAGTGCCTATAACCGGGCGGGGGACACCGGGGAGCTGTTTTTT | CATSAYNRAGDTGELFF
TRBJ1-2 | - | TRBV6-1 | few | TGTGCCAGCAGTGGCCTTTTTTGGCGGAACTATGGCTACACCTTC | CASSGLFWRNYGYTF
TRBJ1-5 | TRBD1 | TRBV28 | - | TGTGCCAGCAGTGGTACAGGGGCCCTTGATCAGCCCCAGCATTTT | CASSGTGALDQPQHF
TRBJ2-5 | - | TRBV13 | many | TGTGCCAGCAGCTCCCAGTCCGAGACCCAGTACTTC | CASSSQSETQYF
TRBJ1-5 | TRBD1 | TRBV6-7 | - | TGTGCCAGTTCAGGGGGTTTTTGGAGTCAGCCCCAGCATTTT | CASSGGFWSQPQHF
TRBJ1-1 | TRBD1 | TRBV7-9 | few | TGTGCCAGCAGCTTTACCGACAGGGGCCCTGAAGCTTTCTTT | CASSFTDRGPEAFF
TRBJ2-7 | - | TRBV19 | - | TGTGCCAGTAGTATCCCCACAGGGCCGGGCGAGCAGTACTTC | CASSIPTGPGEQYF
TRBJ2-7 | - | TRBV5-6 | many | TGTGCCAGCACCTTGGCGTCAGGGACAACTTCCTACGAGCAGTACTTC | CASTLASGTTSYEQYF
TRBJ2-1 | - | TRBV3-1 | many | TGTGCCAGCAGCCAGGGACTCCCTACTGAGCAGTTCTTC | CASSQGLPTEQFF
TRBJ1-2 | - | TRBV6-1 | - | TGTGCCAGCAGTACGACAACTAACTATGGCTACACCTTC | CASSTTTNYGYTF
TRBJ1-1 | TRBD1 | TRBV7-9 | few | TGTGCCAGCAGATGGGACAGGAACACTGAAGCTTTCTTT | CASRWDRNTEAFF
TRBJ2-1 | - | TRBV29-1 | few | TGCAGCGTTCCTAACATCGGCAGCATGGGATGGAATGAGCAGTTCTTC | CSVPNIGSMGWNEQFF
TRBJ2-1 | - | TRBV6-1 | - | TGTGCCACCTCTCAATCCCTCTTC | CATSQSLF
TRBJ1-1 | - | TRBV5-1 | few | TGCGCCAGCAGCCGACAGGTGATGAACACTGAAGCTTTCTTT | CASSRQVMNTEAFF
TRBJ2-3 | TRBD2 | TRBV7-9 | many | TGTGCCAGCAGTGTGACTAGCGGAAGCACAGATACGCAGTATTTT | CASSVTSGSTDTQYF
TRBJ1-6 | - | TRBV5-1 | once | TGCGCCAGCAGCCCAGACGGAAACTTGGGTTCACCCCTCCACTTT | CASSPDGNLGSPLHF
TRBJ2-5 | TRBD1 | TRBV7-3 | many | TGTGCCAGCAGCCAGGGGGCAGGGGAGACCCAGTACTTC | CASSQGAGETQYF
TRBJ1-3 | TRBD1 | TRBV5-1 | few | TGCGCCAGCAGCTTGGCCGGGACAGGGTATGGAAACACCATATATTTT | CASSLAGTGYGNTIYF
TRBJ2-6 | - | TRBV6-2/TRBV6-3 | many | TGTGCCAGCAGTTACCGGGTCTCTGGGGCCAACGTCCTGACTTTC | CASSYRVSGANVLTF
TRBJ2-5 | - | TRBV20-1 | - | TGCAGTGCTAGAGGGGGACACCTAATTCAAGAGACCCAGTACTTC | CSARGGHLIQETQYF
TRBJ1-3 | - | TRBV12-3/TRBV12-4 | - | TGTGCCAGCAGTCCTCCCGACGGCTCTGGAAACACCATATATTTT | CASSPPDGSGNTIYF
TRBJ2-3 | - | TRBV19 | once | TGTGCCAGTAGCACAGTCTCCACCACAGATACGCAGTATTTT | CASSTVSTTDTQYF
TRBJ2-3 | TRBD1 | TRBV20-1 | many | TGCAGTGCGACACGGACAGGGAGCAATACAGATACGCAGTATTTT | CSATRTGSNTDTQYF
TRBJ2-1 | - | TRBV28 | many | TGTGCCAGCATCTCTCCCGGGGGAAGCTCCTACAATGAGCAGTTCTTC | CASISPGGSSYNEQFF
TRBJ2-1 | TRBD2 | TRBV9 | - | TGTGCCAGCAGCGCCCCGAGGCGGGGGGGAACCTACAATGAGCAGTTCTTC | CASSAPRRGGTYNEQFF
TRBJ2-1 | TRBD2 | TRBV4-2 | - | TGTGCCAGCAGCCTCCTGACCCGGGAGGCCAATGAGCAGTTCTTC | CASSLLTREANEQFF
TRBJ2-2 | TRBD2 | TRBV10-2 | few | TGCGCCACCCGGGAGGGGAACACCGGGGAGCTGTTTTTT | CATREGNTGELFF
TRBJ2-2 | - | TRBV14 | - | TGTGCCAGCAGCCAAGATCGCCCGTCGGACTGGCTTGGGACCGGGGAGCTGTTTTTT | CASSQDRPSDWLGTGELFF
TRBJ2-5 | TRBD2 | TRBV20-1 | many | TGCAGTGCTAGGGATCTGGGGCGGGGGGAACAAGAGACCCAGTACTTC | CSARDLGRGEQETQYF
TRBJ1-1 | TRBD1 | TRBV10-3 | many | TGTGCCATCAGTGGGGACAGCACGAACACTGAAGCTTTCTTT | CAISGDSTNTEAFF
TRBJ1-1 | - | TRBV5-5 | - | TGTGCCAGCAGCTTGGTTCGGGTCACTGAAGCTTTCTTT | CASSLVRVTEAFF
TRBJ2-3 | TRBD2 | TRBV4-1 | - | TGCGCCAGCAGCCAAGAGGAGGGGACTAGCGGTCCAGATACGCAGTATTTT | CASSQEEGTSGPDTQYF
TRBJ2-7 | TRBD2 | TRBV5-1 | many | TGCGCCACTGCCCGGCGGGAGGGCGGCGAGCAGTACTTC | CATARREGGEQYF
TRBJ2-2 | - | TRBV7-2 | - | TGTGCCAGCAGCTTAGCAGGGGCAAGCACCGGGGAGCTGCTTTTT | CASSLAGASTGELLF
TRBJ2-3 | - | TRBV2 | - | TGTGCCAGCAGTGAGCGACCTCACACAGATACGCAGTATTTT | CASSERPHTDTQYF
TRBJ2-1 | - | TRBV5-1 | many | TGCGCCAGCAGCTTGATGGGAGGAGTCGATGAGCAGTTCTTC | CASSLMGGVDEQFF
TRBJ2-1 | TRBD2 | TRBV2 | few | TGTGCCAGCAGTGTCCAGGGACTAGCGTCCTACAATGAGCAGTTCTTC | CASSVQGLASYNEQFF
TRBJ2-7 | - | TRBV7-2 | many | TGTGCCAGCAGCAGATCGGACGGCTACGAGCAGTACTTC | CASSRSDGYEQYF
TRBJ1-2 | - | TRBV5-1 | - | TGCGCCAGCAGCTTGGGTTCGGGGATCTATGGCTACACCTTC | CASSLGSGIYGYTF
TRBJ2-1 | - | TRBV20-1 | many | TGCAGTGCTAGCTCGGCGGTGGAAGGATGGTACAATGAGCAGTTCTTC | CSASSAVEGWYNEQFF
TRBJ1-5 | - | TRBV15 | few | TGTGCCACCAGCAGAGGTTGGGGGGGCAATCAGCCCCAGCATTTT | CATSRGWGGNQPQHF
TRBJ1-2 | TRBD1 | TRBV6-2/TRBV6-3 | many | TGTGCCAGCAGTTCTCAGGGGGCGACCTATGGCTACACCTTC | CASSSQGATYGYTF
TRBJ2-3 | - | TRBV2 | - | TGTGCCACGGCGGGACAGACAAGCACAGATACGCAGTATTTT | CATAGQTSTDTQYF
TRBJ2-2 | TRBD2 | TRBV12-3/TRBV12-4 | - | TGTGCCAGCAGGAGAAGCGGGAGGGCCGGGGAGCTGTTTTTT | CASRRSGRAGELFF
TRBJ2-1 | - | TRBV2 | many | TGTGCCAGCAGTAGGCGGAATGAGCAGTTCTTC | CASSRRNEQFF
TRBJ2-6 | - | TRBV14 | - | TGTGCCAGCAGCCAATTTCTCTCTGGGGCCAACGTCCTGACTTTC | CASSQFLSGANVLTF
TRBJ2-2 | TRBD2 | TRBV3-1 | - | TGTGCCAGTGGACTAGCGGCATCCGGGGAGCTGTTTTTT | CASGLAASGELFF
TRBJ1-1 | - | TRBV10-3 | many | TGTGCCATCAGTGAGTTGAGGGGCATGAACACTGAAGCTTTCTTT | CAISELRGMNTEAFF
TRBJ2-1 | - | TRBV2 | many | TGTGCCAGCGGGCGACTAAAAAACAATGAGCAGTTCTTC | CASGRLKNNEQFF
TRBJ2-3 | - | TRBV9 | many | TGTGCCAGCAGCCCACTGGAAGGCACAGATACGCAGTATTTT | CASSPLEGTDTQYF
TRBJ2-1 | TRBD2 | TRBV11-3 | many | TGTGCCAGCAGCTTAGGGGGCGGGAGTGGCGATGAGCAGTTCTTC | CASSLGGGSGDEQFF
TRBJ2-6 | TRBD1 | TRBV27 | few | TGTGCCAGCAGTTTCCAGGACAGGGCTGGGGCCAACGTCCTGACTTTC | CASSFQDRAGANVLTF
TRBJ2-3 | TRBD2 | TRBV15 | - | TGTGCCACCAGCAGAGGGGTCCTAGCGGGAGGGAGAGCAGATACGCAGTATTTT | CATSRGVLAGGRADTQYF